This TCR beta chain originates from a study of control samples from healthy donors and cancer patients. There are 12 residues in the CDR3. V was trimmed by 1 base and J by 11 bases, leaving 12 bases between them. Germline V gene lookup returns CDR1 SGHDT and CDR2 YYEEEE. Clones were read by immunoSEQ multiplex PCR, and TCRdb kept only the in-frame ones, dropping some. The sample records approximately 45,000 clones, under 95% being singletons. Sequencing was done on a sample of PBMCs. The sequence derives from a woman between 40 and 55 years old with head and neck cancer. V and J are TRBV5-6 and TRBJ1-1; possibly TRBD1 for D (5 bases). The CDR3 coding sequence is TGTGCCAGCAGCTTGCCGGGGCACGGGGCTTTCTTT. Translated, it gives CASSLPGHGAFF.